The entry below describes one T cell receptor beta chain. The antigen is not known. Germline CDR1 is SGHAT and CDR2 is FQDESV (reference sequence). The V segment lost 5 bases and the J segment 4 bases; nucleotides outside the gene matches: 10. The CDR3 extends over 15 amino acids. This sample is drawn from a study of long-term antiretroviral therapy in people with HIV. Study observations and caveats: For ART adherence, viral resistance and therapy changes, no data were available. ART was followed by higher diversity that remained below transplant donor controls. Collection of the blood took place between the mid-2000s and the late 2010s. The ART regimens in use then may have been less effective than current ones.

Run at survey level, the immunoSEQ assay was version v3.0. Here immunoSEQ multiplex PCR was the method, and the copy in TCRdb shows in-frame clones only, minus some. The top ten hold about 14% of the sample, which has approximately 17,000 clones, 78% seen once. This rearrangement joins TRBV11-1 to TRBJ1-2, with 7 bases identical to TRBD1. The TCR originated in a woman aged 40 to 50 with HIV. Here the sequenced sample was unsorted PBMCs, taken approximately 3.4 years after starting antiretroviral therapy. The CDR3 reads CASSPLGQYFYGYTF. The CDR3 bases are TGTGCCAGCAGCCCCTTGGGACAGTATTTCTATGGCTACACCTTC.